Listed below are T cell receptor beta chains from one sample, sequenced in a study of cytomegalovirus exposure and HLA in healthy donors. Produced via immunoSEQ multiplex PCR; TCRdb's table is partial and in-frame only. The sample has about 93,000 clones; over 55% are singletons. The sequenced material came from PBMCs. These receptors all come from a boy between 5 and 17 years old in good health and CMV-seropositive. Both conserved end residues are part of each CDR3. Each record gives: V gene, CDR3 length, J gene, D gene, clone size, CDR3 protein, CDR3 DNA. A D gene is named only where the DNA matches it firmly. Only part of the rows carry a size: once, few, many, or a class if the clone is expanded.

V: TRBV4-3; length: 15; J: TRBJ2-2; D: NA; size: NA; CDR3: CASSRGNDYKWKLFF; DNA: TGCGCCAGCAGCCGCGGTAATGACTATAAGTGGAAGCTGTTTTTT
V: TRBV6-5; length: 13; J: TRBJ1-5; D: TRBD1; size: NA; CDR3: CASGGQGYQPQHF; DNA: TGTGCCAGCGGGGGACAGGGCTATCAGCCCCAGCATTTT
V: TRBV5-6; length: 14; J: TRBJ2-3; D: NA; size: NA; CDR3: CASSLRRDTDTQYF; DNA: TGTGCCAGCAGCTTGAGGCGGGACACAGATACGCAGTATTTT
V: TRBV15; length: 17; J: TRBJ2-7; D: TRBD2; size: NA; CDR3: CATSRQTSGRVTYEQYF; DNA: TGTGCCACCAGCAGACAGACTAGCGGGAGAGTTACCTACGAGCAGTACTTC
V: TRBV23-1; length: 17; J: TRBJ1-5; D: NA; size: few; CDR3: CASSQQTRDGSNQPQHF; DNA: TGCGCCAGCAGTCAACAGACTAGGGACGGTAGCAATCAGCCCCAGCATTTT
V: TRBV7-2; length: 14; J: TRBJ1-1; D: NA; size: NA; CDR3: CASSPRAGLGEAFF; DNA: TGTGCCAGCAGCCCCCGGGCGGGATTAGGTGAAGCTTTCTTT
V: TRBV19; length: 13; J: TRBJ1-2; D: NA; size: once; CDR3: CASTDSRGYGYTF; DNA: TGTGCCAGTACGGACTCACGGGGCTATGGCTACACCTTC
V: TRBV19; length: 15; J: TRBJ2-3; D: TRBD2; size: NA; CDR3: CASGGTSGVTDTQYF; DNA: TGTGCCAGTGGCGGGACTAGCGGGGTCACAGATACGCAGTATTTT
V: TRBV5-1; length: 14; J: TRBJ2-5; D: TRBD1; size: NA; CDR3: CASSPGTAQETQYF; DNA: TGCGCCAGCAGCCCTGGGACAGCCCAAGAGACCCAGTACTTC
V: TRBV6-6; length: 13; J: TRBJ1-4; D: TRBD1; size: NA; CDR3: CASRTGQAEKLFF; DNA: TGTGCCAGCAGAACAGGACAGGCAGAAAAACTGTTTTTT
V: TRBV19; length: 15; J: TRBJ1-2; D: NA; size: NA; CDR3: CASSRAVDSNYGYTF; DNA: TGTGCCAGTAGCCGGGCGGTTGACAGTAACTATGGCTACACCTTC
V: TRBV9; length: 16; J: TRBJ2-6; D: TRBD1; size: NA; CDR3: CASRGQGVSGANVLTF; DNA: TGTGCCAGTCGGGGCCAGGGGGTCTCCGGGGCCAACGTCCTGACTTTC
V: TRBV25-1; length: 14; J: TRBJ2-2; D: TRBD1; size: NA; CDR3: CASNTGVYTGELFF; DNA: TGTGCCAGCAATACAGGGGTTTACACCGGGGAGCTGTTTTTT
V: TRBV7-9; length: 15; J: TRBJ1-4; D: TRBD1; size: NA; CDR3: CASSEGQGAGEKLFF; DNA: TGTGCCAGCAGCGAGGGACAGGGGGCCGGAGAAAAACTGTTTTTT
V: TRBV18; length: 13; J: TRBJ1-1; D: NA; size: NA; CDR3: CASSPPRVAEAFF; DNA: TGTGCCAGCTCACCACCCAGGGTAGCTGAAGCTTTCTTT
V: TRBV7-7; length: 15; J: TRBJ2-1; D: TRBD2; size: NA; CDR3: CASSPGGLAGGEQFF; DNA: TGTGCTAGCAGCCCGGGCGGCCTAGCGGGAGGTGAGCAGTTCTTC
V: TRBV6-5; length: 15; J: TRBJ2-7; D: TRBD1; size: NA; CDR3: CASSYGGTGPYEQYF; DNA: TGTGCCAGCAGTTACGGCGGGACAGGTCCCTACGAGCAGTACTTC
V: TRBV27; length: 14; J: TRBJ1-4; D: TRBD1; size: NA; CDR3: CASSPTGVKEKLFF; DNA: TGTGCCAGCAGTCCGACAGGGGTGAAGGAAAAACTGTTTTTT
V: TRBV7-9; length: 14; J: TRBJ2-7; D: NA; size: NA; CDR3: CASSARTESYEQYF; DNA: TGTGCCAGCAGCGCCAGGACAGAATCCTACGAGCAGTACTTC
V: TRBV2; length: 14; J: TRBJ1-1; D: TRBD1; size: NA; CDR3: CASSQGQGGRQAFF; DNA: TGTGCCAGCAGCCAGGGACAGGGCGGTAGGCAAGCTTTCTTT
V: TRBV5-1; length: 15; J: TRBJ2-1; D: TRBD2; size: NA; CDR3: CASRSGGMGYNEQFF; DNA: TGCGCCAGCCGGAGCGGGGGCATGGGATACAATGAGCAGTTCTTC
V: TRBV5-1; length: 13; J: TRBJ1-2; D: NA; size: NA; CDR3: CASSLSWSYGYTF; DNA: TGCGCCAGCAGCCTCTCGTGGAGCTATGGCTACACCTTC
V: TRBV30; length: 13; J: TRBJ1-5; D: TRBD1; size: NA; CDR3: CAWSPTGFQPQHF; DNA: TGTGCCTGGAGTCCGACAGGGTTTCAGCCCCAGCATTTT
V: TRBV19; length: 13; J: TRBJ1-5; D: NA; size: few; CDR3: CASRTTGNQPQHF; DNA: TGTGCCAGTAGGACTACAGGGAATCAGCCCCAGCATTTT
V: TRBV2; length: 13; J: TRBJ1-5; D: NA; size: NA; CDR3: CASRGDSNQPQHF; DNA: TGTGCCTCACGGGGGGACAGCAATCAGCCCCAGCATTTT
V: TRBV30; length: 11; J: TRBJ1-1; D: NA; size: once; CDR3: CAWSQTTEAFF; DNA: TGTGCCTGGAGCCAGACTACTGAAGCTTTCTTT
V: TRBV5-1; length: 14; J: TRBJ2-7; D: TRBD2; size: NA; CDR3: CASSLEASGGEQYF; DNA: TGCGCCAGCAGCTTGGAGGCTAGCGGGGGAGAGCAGTACTTC
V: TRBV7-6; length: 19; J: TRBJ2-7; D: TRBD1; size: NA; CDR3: CASSLAAGYKGAFPYEQYF; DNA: TGTGCCAGCAGCTTAGCGGCCGGTTATAAGGGGGCTTTTCCCTACGAGCAGTACTTC
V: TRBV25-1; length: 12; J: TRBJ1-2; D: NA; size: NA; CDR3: CASSEGARGYTF; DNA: TGTGCCAGCAGTGAGGGGGCGAGGGGCTACACCTTC
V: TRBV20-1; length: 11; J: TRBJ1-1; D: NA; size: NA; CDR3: CSATQGAEAFF; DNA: TGCAGTGCGACCCAGGGCGCTGAAGCTTTCTTT
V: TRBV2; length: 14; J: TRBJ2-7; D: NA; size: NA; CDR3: CASSVQQGSYEQYF; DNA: TGTGCCAGCAGTGTCCAGCAGGGTTCGTACGAGCAGTACTTC
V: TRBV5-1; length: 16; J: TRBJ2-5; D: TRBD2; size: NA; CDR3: CASSPTLLAGKETQYF; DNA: TGCGCCAGCAGCCCAACTCTACTAGCGGGAAAAGAGACCCAGTACTTC
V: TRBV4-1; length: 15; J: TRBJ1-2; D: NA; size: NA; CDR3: CASSQDLPRNYGYTF; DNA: TGCGCCAGCAGCCAAGATCTTCCACGGAACTATGGCTACACCTTC
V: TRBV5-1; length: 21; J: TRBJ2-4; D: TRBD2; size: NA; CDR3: CASSLPSPGTSGRKAKNIQYF; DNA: TGCGCCAGCAGCTTACCATCACCCGGGACTAGCGGGAGGAAAGCCAAAAACATTCAGTACTTC
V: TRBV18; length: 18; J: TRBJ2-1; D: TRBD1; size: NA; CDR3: CASSPLRTGSPIWNEQFF; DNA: TGTGCCAGCTCACCACTGAGGACAGGATCCCCGATTTGGAATGAGCAGTTCTTC
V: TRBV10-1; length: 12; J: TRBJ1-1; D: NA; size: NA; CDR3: CASSDRFTEAFF; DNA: TGCGCCAGCAGTGACCGGTTTACTGAAGCTTTCTTT
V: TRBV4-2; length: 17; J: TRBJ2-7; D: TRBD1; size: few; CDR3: CASSQDPPGQGTDEQYF; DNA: TGTGCCAGCAGCCAAGACCCCCCGGGACAGGGTACGGACGAGCAGTACTTC
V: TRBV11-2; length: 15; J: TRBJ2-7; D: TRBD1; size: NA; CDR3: CASSFYGQGAAEQYF; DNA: TGTGCCAGCAGCTTTTACGGACAGGGGGCTGCCGAGCAGTACTTC
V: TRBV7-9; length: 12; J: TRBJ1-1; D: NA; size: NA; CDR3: CASSFSGTEAFF; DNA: TGTGCCAGCAGCTTCTCGGGTACTGAAGCTTTCTTT
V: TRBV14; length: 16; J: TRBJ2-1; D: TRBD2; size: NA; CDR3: CASSQEYSGSLHEQFF; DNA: TGTGCCAGCAGCCAAGAATACAGCGGGAGCCTCCATGAGCAGTTCTTC
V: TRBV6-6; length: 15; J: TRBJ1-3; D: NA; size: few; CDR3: CASSSNDIGGNTIYF; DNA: TGTGCCAGCAGTTCAAACGACATAGGTGGAAACACCATATATTTT
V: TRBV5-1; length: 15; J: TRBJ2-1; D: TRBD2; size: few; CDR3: CASTTSGRTYNEQFF; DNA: TGCGCCAGCACCACTAGCGGGAGGACCTACAATGAGCAGTTCTTC
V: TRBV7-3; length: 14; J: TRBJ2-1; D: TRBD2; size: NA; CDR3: CASSLNSGGGEQFF; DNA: TGTGCCAGCAGCTTAAATTCGGGAGGGGGTGAGCAGTTCTTC
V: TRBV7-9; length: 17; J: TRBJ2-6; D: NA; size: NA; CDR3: CASSLDQGYSGANVLTF; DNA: TGTGCCAGCAGCTTGGACCAGGGGTACTCTGGGGCCAACGTCCTGACTTTC
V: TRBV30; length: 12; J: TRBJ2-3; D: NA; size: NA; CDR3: CAWSGEADTQYF; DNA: TGTGCCTGGAGTGGTGAGGCAGATACGCAGTATTTT
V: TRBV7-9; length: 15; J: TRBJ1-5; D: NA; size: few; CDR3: CSSSPDGGANQPQHF; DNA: TGTTCCAGCAGCCCCGACGGAGGGGCTAATCAGCCCCAGCATTTT
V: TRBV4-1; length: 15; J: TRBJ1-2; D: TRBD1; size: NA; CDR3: CASSTAETGNYGYTF; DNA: TGCGCCAGCAGCACGGCCGAGACAGGGAACTATGGCTACACCTTC
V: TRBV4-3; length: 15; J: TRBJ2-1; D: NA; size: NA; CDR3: CASSRTKMIRREQFF; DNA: TGCGCCAGCAGCCGGACTAAAATGATCAGAAGGGAGCAGTTCTTC
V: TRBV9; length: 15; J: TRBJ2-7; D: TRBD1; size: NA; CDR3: CASSVAAGGGYEQYF; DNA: TGTGCCAGCAGCGTAGCGGCAGGGGGCGGCTACGAGCAGTACTTC
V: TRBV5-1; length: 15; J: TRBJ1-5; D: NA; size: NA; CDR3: CASSVGTPSNQPQNF; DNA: TGCGCCAGCAGCGTAGGGACACCTAGCAATCAGCCCCAGAATTTT
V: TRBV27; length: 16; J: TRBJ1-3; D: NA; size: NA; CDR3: CASSPLTASGGNTIYF; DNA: TGTGCCAGCAGTCCCTTGACAGCTAGCGGCGGAAACACCATATATTTT
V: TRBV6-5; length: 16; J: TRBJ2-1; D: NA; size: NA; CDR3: CASSYSVVRESNEQFF; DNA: TGTGCCAGCAGTTACTCCGTCGTCAGGGAATCCAATGAGCAGTTCTTC
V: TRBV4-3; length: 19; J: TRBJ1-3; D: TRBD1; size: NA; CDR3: CASSQGSGGRTGNGNTIYF; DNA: TGCGCCAGCAGCCAAGGGTCGGGGGGCAGGACAGGGAATGGAAACACCATATATTTT
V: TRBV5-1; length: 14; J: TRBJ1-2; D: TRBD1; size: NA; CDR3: CASSSTGGGEGYTF; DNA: TGCGCCAGCAGCTCCACAGGGGGCGGTGAAGGCTACACCTTC
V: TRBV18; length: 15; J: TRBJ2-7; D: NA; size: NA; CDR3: CASSFTSGSLGEQYF; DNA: TGTGCCAGCTCATTCACATCCGGGTCCTTGGGCGAGCAGTACTTC